The T cell receptor beta chain described here comes from a study of blood T cells in healthy people across ages. Each sample yielded at least 5.5 micrograms of PBMC total RNA. Study findings and constraints: One million T cells yielded diversity estimates that were considered underestimates. Roughly linear age-related decline in beta diversity appeared, significant by age around 38.

V shed 5 bases and J shed 6 bases, with 17 bases lying between them. Germline loops: CDR1 SGHTA, CDR2 FQGNSA. The CDR3 is 14 residues long. The second PCR ran about 6 to 12 cycles with a sample-barcoded 5' primer and J-beta primers. Each cDNA molecule, via a template-switch adaptor with 12 random nucleotides, was tagged. A single record per CDR3 protein comes from TCRdb applying MiXCR to the 5' RACE reads. The data contain about 680,000 distinct CDR3 sequences, roughly 50% of them singletons. This clonotype was seen many times. Its specificity is not known. The rearrangement joins TRBV7-2 to TRBJ2-7; tentative D call: TRBD1 (5 bases). The receptor was derived from a woman aged 55-75 years in good health. The source material was blood. Here the CDR3 reads CASSPFQGEAEQYF. The CDR3 nucleotides are TGTGCCAGCAGCCCATTCCAAGGGGAAGCCGAGCAGTACTTC.